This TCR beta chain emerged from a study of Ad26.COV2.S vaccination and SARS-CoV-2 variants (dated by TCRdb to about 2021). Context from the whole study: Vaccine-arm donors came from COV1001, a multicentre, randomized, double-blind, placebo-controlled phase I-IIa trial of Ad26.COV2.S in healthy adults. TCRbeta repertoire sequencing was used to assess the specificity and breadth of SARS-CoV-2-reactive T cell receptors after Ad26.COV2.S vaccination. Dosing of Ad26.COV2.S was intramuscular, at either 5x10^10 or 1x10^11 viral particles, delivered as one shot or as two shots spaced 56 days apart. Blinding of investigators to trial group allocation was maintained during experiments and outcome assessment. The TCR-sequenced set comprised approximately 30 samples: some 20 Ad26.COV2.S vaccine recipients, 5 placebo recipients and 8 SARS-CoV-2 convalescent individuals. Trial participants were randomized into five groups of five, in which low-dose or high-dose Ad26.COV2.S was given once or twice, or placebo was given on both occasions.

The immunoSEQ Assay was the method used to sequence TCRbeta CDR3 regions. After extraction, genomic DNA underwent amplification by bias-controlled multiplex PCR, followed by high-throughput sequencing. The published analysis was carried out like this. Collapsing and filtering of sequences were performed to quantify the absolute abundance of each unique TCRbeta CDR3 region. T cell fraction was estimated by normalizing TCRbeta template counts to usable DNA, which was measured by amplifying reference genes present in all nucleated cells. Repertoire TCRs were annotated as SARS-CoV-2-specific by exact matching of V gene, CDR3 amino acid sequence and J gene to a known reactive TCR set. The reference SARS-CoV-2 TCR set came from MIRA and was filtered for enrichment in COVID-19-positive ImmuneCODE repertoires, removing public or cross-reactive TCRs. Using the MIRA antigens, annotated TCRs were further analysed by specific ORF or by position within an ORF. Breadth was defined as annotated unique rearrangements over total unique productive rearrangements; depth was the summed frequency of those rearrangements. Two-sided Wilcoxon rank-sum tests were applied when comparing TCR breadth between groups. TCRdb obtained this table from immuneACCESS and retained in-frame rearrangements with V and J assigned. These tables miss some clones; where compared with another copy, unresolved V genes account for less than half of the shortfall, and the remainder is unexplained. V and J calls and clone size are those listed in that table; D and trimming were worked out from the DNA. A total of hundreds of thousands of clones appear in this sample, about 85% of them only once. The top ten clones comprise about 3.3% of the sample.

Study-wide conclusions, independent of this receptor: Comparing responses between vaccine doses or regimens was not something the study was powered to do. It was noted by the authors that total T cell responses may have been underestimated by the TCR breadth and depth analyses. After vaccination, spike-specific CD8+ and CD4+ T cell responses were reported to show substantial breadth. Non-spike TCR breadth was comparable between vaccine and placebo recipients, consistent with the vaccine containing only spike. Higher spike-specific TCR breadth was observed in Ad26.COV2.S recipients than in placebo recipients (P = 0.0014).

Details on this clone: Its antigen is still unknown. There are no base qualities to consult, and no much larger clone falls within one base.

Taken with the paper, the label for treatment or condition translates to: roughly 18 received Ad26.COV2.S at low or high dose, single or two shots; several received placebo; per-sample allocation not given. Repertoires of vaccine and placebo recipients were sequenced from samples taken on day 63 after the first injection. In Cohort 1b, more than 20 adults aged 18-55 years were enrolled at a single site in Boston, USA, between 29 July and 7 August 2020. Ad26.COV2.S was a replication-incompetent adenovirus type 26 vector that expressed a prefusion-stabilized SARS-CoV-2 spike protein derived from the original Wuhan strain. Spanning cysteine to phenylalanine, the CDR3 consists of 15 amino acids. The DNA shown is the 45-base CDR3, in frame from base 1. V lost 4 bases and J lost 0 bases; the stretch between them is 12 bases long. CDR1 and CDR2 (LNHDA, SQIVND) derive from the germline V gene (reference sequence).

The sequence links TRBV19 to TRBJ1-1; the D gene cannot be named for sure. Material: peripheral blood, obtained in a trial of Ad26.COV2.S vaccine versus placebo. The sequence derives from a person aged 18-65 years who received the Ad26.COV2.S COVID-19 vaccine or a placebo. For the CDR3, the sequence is CASSKFSVVNTEAFF. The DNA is TGTGCCAGTAGTAAGTTCTCGGTGGTGAACACTGAAGCTTTCTTT.